Presented here are 15 T cell receptor beta chains from one specimen sequenced in a study of T cells in Graves' hyperthyroidism and ophthalmopathy. RNA transcripts provided the source from which TCR beta CDR3 regions were amplified. HTBI primers drove first-round RT-PCR of the TCR CDR3. TCRdb redid the calling of the multiplex PCR reads with MiXCR, one entry per CDR3 protein. The table records roughly 330,000 distinct CDR3 sequences, 16% of them present only once. Sequenced input: blood. Every receptor here comes from a man aged 25-45 years with Graves' hyperthyroidism.

This clonotype appeared many times. The chain has TRBV20-1 and TRBJ1-1, with 7 bases matching TRBD1. V shed 3 bases, J shed 6 bases, and the junction held 10 bases outside the gene matches. This CDR3 is built from 14 residues. Germline CDR1 and CDR2: DFQATT and SNEGSKA (reference sequence). The CDR3 DNA reads as TGCAGTGCTAGGGCGCTGGACAGGTTGGCTGAAGCTTTCTTT. Protein sequence: CSARALDRLAEAFF.

CDR3: CASSYIANTEAFF. CDR3 DNA: TGTGCCAGCAGTTATATAGCGAACACTGAAGCTTTCTTT. The genes are TRBV6-9 and TRBJ1-1, with D hard to call. Germline V gene sequence: CDR1 MNHGY, CDR2 SVAAGI. CDR3 length equals 13 residues. V lost 2 bases to trimming and J lost 1 base, with 5 bases between them.

This clonotype was seen only a few times. The CDR3 loop is CSVVGGANVLTF. CDR3 bases: TGCAGCGTCGTTGGAGGGGCCAACGTCCTGACTTTC. The rearrangement uses TRBV29-1 and TRBJ2-6, with D unclear. Germline V CDR1 and CDR2: SQVTM, ANQGSEA. The V end was cut by 6 bases, the J end by 4 bases, with 7 bases between. The CDR3 length is 12 residues.

V usage is TRBV18 and J usage is TRBJ2-7; TRBD2 matches 10 bases. Germline assignment: CDR1 KGHSH and CDR2 LQKENI. The junction had 5 bases not matched to a gene; V was cut back by 3 bases and J by 3 bases. CDR3 length equals 15 residues. CDR3 residues: CASSPGSSGSYEQYF. The CDR3 DNA reads as TGTGCCAGCTCACCTGGTTCTAGCGGGAGCTACGAGCAGTACTTC.

There are a few counts of this clonotype. This chain links TRBV10-3 with TRBJ2-5; no definite D call. Between the trimmed V and J ends, which lost 2 bases and 0 bases, there was a span of 10 bases. Germline CDR1 and CDR2: ENHRY and SYGVKD. The CDR3 totals 15 residues. DNA of the CDR3: TGTGCCATCAGTGAGGACATGGGGTACCAAGAGACCCAGTACTTC. Its protein product is CAISEDMGYQETQYF.

Note on this clonotype: A read error may produce the germline difference seen at one junction end. The CDR3 reads CASGLQGTDTQYF. The DNA of the CDR3 is TGTGCCAGCGGATTACAGGGCACAGATACGCAGTATTTT. The chain carries TRBV5-1 and TRBJ2-3; D is tentatively TRBD1 or TRBD2 (5 bases each). The CDR3 covers 13 residues. Germline lookup yields CDR1 SGHRS and CDR2 YFSETQ. The variable domain in full, completed from reference TRBV5-1 and TRBJ2-3, reads KAGVTQTPRYLIKTRGQQVTLSCSPISGHRSVSWYQQTPGQGLQFLFEYFSETQRNKGNFPGRFSGRQFSNSRSEMNVSTLELGDSALYLCASGLQGTDTQYFGPGTRLTVL.

In regard to this clonotype: Since a much larger clone is just one base distant, this may be a read error. The chain combines TRBV20-1 with TRBJ1-1; D is uncertain. The germline V gene has CDR1 DFQATT and CDR2 SNEGSKA (reference sequence). This CDR3 has 12 amino acids. CDR3 sequence (DNA): TGCAGTGCTAGGGACCGTAACACTGAAGCTTCCTTT. Protein product: CSARDRNTEASF.

About this clonotype: A far larger clone is one nucleotide away, so this likely arose from a read error. The chain carries TRBV12-3 or TRBV12-4 and TRBJ1-1; no clear D gene. The CDR3 sequence is 13 residues long. The CDR3 region has the DNA TGTGCCAGCGGTTTGGCAGGGAACACTGAAGCTTTCTTT. This gives the protein CASGLAGNTEAFF.

This clonotype showed up many times. The rearrangement links TRBV6-1 to TRBJ2-5; 8 bases are a match to TRBD2. This CDR3 contains 14 residues. Germline V gene lookup returns CDR1 MNHNS and CDR2 SASEGT. Trimming at V came to 5 bases and at J to 4 bases, leaving 6 bases not matched to a gene. The CDR3 sequence: CASSSSGSVETQYF. The CDR3 bases are TGTGCCAGCAGTTCCAGCGGGAGTGTAGAGACCCAGTACTTC.

This clonotype occurred a few times. The chain combines TRBV7-9 with TRBJ2-7; D remains ambiguous. The CDR3 contains 13 residues. The germline CDR1 and CDR2 sequences are SEHNR and FQNEAQ (reference sequence). V lost 3 bases and J lost 4, with 10 bases in between. CDR3 protein: CASSFQGDYEQYF. The CDR3 DNA follows: TGTGCCAGCAGCTTTCAAGGCGATTACGAGCAGTACTTC.

As for this clonotype: A read error may explain this, as a much larger clone is one base away. V and J are TRBV2 and TRBJ2-3; TRBD1 agrees at 8 bases. In germline, CDR1 is SNHLY, CDR2 FYNNEI. V shed 2 bases, J shed 4 bases, and the junction held 2 bases outside the gene matches. CDR3 length equals 14 residues. The CDR3 sequence: CASSEPTGADTQYF. CDR3 nucleotides: TGTGCCAGCAGTGAACCGACAGGGGCAGATACGCAGTATTTT. The entire variable domain, with the rest obtained from reference TRBV2 and TRBJ2-3, is as follows: EPEVTQTPSHQVTQMGQEVILRCVPISNHLYFYWYRQILGQKVEFLVSFYNNEISEKSEIFDDQFSVERPDGSNFTLKIRSTKLEDSAMYFCASSEPTGADTQYFGPGTRLTVL.

This clonotype was observed a handful of times. V is TRBV6-1 and J is TRBJ1-2, with 8 bases identical to TRBD1. The trim removed 5 bases at V and 7 bases at J, leaving 9 bases unmatched. Per the germline V gene, CDR1 is MNHNS and CDR2 is SASEGT. The CDR3 runs to 14 residues. The CDR3 nucleotides are TGTGCCAGCAGTTACAGCGACAGGGGAAGTGGCTACACCTTC. As protein: CASSYSDRGSGYTF.

The chain links TRBV24-1 to TRBJ2-1, with 7 bases fitting TRBD1. The trim removed 4 bases at V and 1 base at J, leaving 6 bases unmatched. CDR1 is KGHDR, CDR2 SFDVKD, per germline. There are 16 residues in the CDR3. The CDR3 region is CATSDAGTASYNEQFF. The CDR3 DNA reads TGTGCCACCAGTGACGCAGGGACAGCTTCCTACAATGAGCAGTTCTTC.

This clonotype has a handful of counts. The gene calls are TRBV24-1 and TRBJ1-2; TRBD1 is a possible D gene (6 bases). The germline CDR1 and CDR2 sequences are KGHDR and SFDVKD. V gave up 3 bases and J gave up 6 bases, with 28 bases separating them. The CDR3 contains 19 residues. CDR3 in DNA: TGTGCCACCAGTGATCCCCCTGGGGGGACACAAATTAGGGGGGATGGCTACACCTTC. Translating it yields CATSDPPGGTQIRGDGYTF.

This clonotype was seen repeatedly, ten times or more. The rearrangement links TRBV5-1 to TRBJ2-1; D possibly matches TRBD1 or TRBD2 (5 bases each). The CDR3 consists of 15 residues. Per the germline V gene, CDR1 is SGHRS and CDR2 is YFSETQ. V lost 1 base, J lost 9 bases, and 17 bases lay in between. For the CDR3, the DNA is TGCGCCAGCAGCTTGTCCCTCGGGACGCTTGTTGAGCAGTTCTTC. As protein: CASSLSLGTLVEQFF.